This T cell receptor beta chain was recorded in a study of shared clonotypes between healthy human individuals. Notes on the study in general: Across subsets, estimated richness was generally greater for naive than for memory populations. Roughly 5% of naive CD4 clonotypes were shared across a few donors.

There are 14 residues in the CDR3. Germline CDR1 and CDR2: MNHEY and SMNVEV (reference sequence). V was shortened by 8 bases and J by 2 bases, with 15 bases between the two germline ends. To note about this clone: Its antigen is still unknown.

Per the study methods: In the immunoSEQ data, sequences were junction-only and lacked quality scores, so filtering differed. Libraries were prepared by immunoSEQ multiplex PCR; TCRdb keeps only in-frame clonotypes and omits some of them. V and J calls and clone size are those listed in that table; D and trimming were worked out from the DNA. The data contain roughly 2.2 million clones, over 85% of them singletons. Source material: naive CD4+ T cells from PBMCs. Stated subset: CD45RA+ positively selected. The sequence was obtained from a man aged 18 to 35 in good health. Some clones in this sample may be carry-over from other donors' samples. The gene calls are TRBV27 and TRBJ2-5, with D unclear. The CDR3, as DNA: TGTGCCAGCCGACGCACTGGCGGACAAGAGACCCAGTACTTC. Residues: CASRRTGGQETQYF.